The sequence of this T cell receptor (beta chain) was determined in a study of CD8 T cells in ankylosing spondylitis. Overall study findings and caveats: In ankylosing spondylitis blood, a motif of about eight highly homologous TCR beta variants appeared characteristic.

About this clonotype: The antigen remains unidentified.

TCRdb independently ran MiXCR on the 5' RACE reads; one entry per CDR3 protein. The data contain about 90,000 distinct CDR3 sequences, around 26% of them singletons. The CDR3 sequence is 13 residues long. V dropped 6 bases and J dropped 1 base, with 9 bases sitting between them. The receptor's source is a male donor with ankylosing spondylitis or in good health (not recorded which). Sample: blood, either unsorted or a sorted T cell fraction (not recorded which). The J gene is TRBJ1-2, the V gene TRBV12-3 or TRBV12-4, with D perhaps matching TRBD1 (6 bases). The CDR3 nucleotides are TGTGCCAGCAGCCGGACAGATAACTATGGCTACACCTTC. Its translation is CASSRTDNYGYTF.